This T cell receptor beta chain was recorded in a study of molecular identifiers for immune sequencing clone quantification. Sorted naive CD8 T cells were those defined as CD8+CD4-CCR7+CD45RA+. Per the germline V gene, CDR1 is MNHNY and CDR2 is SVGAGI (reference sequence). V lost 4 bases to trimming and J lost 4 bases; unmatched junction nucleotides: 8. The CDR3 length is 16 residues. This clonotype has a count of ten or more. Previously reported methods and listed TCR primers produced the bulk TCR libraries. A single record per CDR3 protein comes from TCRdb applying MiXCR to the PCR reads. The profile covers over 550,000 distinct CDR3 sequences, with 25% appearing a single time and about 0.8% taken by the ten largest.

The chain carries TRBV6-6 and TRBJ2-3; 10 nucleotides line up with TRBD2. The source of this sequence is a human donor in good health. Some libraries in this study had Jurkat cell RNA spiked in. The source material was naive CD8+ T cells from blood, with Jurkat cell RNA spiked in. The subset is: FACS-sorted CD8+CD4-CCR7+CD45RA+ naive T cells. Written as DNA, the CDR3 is TGTGCCAGCAGTTTCACTAGCGGGGCGATCTCAGATACGCAGTATTTT. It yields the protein CASSFTSGAISDTQYF.